This T cell receptor (beta chain) was recovered during a study of T cell responses to AZD1222 COVID-19 vaccine. General study points: There were mostly white British donors and more females than males, and clonal diversity was possibly underestimated.

To note about this clone: Its specificity is unknown.

Libraries were prepared by immunoSEQ multiplex PCR; TCRdb keeps only in-frame clonotypes and omits some of them. This sample yields some 150,000 clones, of which over 80% are seen a single time; roughly 4% belongs to the top ten. V was shortened by 2 bases and J by 1 base, with 10 bases between the two germline ends. From germline, CDR1 is MRHNA and CDR2 SNTAGT. The CDR3 runs 15 residues. This TCR came from an adult who received the MenACWY meningococcal vaccine as a control. The chain couples TRBV6-4 to TRBJ2-3; D may be TRBD2 (5 bases). The input for sequencing was peripheral blood, taken 28 days after the second dose of the MenACWY control vaccine. The CDR3 loop reads CASSDRGMGTDTQYF. The CDR3 DNA is TGTGCCAGCAGTGACCGGGGAATGGGCACAGATACGCAGTATTTT.